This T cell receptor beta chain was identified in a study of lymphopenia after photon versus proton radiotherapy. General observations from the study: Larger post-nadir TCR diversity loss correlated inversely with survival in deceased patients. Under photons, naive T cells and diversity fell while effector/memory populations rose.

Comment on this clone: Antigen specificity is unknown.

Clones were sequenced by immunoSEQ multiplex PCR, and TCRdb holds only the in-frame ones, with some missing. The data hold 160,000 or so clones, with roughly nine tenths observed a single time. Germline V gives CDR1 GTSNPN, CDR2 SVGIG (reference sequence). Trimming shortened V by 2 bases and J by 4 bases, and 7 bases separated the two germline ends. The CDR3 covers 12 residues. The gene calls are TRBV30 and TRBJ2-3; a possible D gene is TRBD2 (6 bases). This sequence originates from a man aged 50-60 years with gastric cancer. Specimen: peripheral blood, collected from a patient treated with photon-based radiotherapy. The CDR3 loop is CAWSPSADTQYF. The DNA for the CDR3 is TGTGCCTGGAGTCCTAGCGCAGATACGCAGTATTTT.